The 2 T cell receptor beta chains below were found in one sample sequenced in a study of blood T cell repertoires in COVID-19. The repertoire was sequenced with immunoSEQ multiplex PCR; TCRdb's copy has only in-frame clones and lacks some. The sample shows approximately 230,000 clones, roughly four fifths of them seen only once. What was sequenced was PBMCs or T cells enriched from blood (not recorded which). The origin of the receptors is a man aged 40-55 years who had recovered from COVID-19.

This rearrangement joins TRBV6-5 to TRBJ1-2, with D maybe TRBD1 (5 bases). V lost 8 bases and J lost 4, with 17 bases in between. Per the germline V gene, CDR1 is MNHEY and CDR2 is SVGAGI. CDR3 length: 14 amino acids. CDR3 in amino acids: CASGGAGLLYGYTF. The CDR3, as DNA: TGTGCCAGCGGAGGGGCAGGACTTCTCTATGGCTACACCTTC.

This chain connects TRBV5-3 to TRBJ2-1; 13 bases align to TRBD2. Being an ORF, TRBV5-3 has a function that is uncertain. The CDR3 sequence is 15 residues long. V was clipped by 1 base and J by 6 bases; unmatched bases: 1. CDR3 nucleotides: TGTGCCAGAAGCTTGCGACTAGCGGGAGGCAATGAGCAGTTCTTC. This codes for CARSLRLAGGNEQFF.